This T cell receptor beta chain was captured in a study of early T cells in non-severe SARS-CoV-2 infection. Overall study: Chains were not paired, and sequencing was done on bulk RNA from unsorted whole blood.

There are many counts of this clonotype. Germline CDR1 DFQATT, CDR2 SNEGSKA (reference sequence). This CDR3 is 13 amino acids long. Trimming cost V 1 base and J 7 bases, with 8 bases left between them. The library protocol tagged individual cDNA molecules with unique molecular identifiers. MiXCR, applied by TCRdb to the 5' RACE reads, yields one record per CDR3 protein. Among some 23,000 distinct CDR3 sequences listed, roughly 5% were seen once. The V and J genes are TRBV20-1 and TRBJ1-6; a weak D match, TRBD1 (5 bases). The sample taken for sequencing was whole blood. The origin of this receptor is an adult who was a healthcare worker with PCR-confirmed SARS-CoV-2 infection or an uninfected control (not recorded which). Here the CDR3 DNA reads TGCAGTGCTAGAGCCGGGGCCAATTCACCCCTCCACTTT. Its translation is CSARAGANSPLHF.